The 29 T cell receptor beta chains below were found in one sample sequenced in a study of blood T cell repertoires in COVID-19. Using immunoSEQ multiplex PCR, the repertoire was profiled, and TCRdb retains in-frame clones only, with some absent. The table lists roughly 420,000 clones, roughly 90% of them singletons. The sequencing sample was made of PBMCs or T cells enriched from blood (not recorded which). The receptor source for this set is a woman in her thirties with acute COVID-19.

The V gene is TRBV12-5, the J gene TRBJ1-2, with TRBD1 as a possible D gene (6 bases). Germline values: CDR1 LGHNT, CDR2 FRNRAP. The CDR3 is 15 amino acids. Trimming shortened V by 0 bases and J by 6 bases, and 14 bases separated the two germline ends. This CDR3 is CASGLVPGAEHGYTF. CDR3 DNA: TGTGCTAGTGGTTTGGTCCCAGGGGCCGAACATGGCTACACCTTC.

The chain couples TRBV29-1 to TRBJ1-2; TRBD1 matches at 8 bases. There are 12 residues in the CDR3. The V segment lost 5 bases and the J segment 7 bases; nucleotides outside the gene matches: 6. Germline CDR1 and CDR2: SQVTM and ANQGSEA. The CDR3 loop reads CSVSQGAFGYTF. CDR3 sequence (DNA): TGCAGCGTTAGCCAGGGGGCATTTGGCTACACCTTC.

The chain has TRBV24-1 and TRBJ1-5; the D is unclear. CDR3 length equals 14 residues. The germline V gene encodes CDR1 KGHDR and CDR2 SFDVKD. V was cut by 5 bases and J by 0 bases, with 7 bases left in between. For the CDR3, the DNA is TGTGCCACCAGTGCCCCCTTTAGCAATCAGCCCCAGCATTTT. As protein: CATSAPFSNQPQHF.

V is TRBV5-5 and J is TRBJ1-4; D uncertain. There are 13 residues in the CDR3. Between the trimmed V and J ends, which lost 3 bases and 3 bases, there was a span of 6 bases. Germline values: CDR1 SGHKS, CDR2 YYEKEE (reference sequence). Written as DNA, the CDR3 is TGTGCCAGCAGCTCCTACGCTAATGAAAAACTGTTTTTT. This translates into CASSSYANEKLFF.

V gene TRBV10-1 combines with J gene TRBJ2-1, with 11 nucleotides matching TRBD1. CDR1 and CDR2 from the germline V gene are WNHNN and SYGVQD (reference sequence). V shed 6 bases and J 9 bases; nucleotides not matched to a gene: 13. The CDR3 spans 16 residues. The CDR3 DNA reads TGCGCCAGCAGCGTGGGACAGGGGGGACTTATGGGTGAGCAGTTCTTC. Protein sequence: CASSVGQGGLMGEQFF.

This CDR3 is CASSNSNYGYTF. The DNA for the CDR3 is TGTGCCAGCAGTAATAGTAACTATGGCTACACCTTC. The chain uses TRBV6-5 and TRBJ1-2; D call uncertain. The germline V gene encodes CDR1 MNHEY and CDR2 SVGAGI. V lost 5 bases and J lost 1, with 5 bases in between. This CDR3 contains 12 residues.

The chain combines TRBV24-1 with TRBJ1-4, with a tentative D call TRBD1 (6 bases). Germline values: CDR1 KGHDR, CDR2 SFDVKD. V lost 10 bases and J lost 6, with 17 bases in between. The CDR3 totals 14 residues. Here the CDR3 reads CATSLGGGDEKLFF. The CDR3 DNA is TGTGCCACAAGTTTAGGGGGGGGCGATGAAAAACTGTTTTTT.

The CDR3 region has the DNA TGTGCCAGCAGCTTTTTTATGAACACTGAAGCTTTCTTT. Translation gives CASSFFMNTEAFF. The rearrangement uses TRBV7-9 and TRBJ1-1; D uncertain. This CDR3 is 13 amino acids long. V was trimmed by 3 bases and J by 0 bases, leaving 5 bases between them. The germline gives CDR1 SEHNR, CDR2 FQNEAQ (reference sequence).

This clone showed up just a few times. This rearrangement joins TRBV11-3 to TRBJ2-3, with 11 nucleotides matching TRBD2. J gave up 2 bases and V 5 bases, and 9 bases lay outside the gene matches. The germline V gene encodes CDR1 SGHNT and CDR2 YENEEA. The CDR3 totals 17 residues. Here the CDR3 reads CASSGGTSGKFTDTQYF. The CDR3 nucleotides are TGTGCCAGCAGCGGCGGGACTAGCGGAAAGTTCACAGATACGCAGTATTTT.

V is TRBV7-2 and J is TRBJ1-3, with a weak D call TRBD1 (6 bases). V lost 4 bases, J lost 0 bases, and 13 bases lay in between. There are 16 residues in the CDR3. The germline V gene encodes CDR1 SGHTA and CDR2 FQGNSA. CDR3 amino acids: CASSSTGASSGNTIYF. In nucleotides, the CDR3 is TGTGCCAGCAGCTCGACAGGCGCCAGCTCTGGAAACACCATATATTTT.

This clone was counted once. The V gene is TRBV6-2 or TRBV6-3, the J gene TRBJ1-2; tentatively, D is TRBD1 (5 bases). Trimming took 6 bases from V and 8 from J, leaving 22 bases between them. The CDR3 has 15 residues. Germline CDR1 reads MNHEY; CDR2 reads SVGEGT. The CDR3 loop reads CASSLGTTGLYGYTF. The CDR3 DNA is TGTGCCAGCAGCCTAGGGACTACGGGTCTATACGGCTACACCTTC.

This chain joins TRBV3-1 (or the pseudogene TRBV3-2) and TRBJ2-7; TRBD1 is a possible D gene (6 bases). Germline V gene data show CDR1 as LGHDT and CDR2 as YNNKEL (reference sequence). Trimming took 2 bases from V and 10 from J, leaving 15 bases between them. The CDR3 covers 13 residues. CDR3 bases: TGTGCCAGCAGCCAAAATGGTCAGGGGAAACAGTACTTC. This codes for CASSQNGQGKQYF.

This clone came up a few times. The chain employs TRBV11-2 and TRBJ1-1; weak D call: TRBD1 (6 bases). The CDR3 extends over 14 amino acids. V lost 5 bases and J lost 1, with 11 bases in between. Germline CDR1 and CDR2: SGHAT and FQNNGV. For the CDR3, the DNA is TGTGCCAGCAGCCACCTGGGACAGAACACTGAAGCTTTCTTT. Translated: CASSHLGQNTEAFF.

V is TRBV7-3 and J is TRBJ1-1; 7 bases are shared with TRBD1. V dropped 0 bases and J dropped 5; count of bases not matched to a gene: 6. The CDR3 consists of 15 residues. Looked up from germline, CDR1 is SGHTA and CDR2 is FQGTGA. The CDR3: CASSLTSQGETEAFF. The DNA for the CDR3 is TGTGCCAGCAGCTTAACATCGCAGGGGGAAACTGAAGCTTTCTTT.

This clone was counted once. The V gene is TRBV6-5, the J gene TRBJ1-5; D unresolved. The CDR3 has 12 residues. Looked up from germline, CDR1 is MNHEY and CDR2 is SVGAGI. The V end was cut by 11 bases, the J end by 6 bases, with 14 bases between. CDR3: CAAAGEGQPQHF. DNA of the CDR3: TGTGCCGCGGCCGGCGAAGGTCAGCCCCAGCATTTT.

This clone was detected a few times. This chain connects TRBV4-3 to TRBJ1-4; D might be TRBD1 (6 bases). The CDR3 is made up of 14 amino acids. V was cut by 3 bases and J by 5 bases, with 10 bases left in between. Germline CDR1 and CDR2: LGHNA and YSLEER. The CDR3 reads CASSQGDRNEKLFF. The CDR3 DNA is TGCGCCAGCAGCCAGGGCGACAGGAATGAAAAACTGTTTTTT.

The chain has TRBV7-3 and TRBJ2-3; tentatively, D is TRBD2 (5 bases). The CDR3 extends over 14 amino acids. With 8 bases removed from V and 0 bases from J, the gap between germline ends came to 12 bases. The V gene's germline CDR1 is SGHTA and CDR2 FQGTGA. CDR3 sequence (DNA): TGTGCCAGCGAGGGCGGTAGAAGCACAGATACGCAGTATTTT. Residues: CASEGGRSTDTQYF.

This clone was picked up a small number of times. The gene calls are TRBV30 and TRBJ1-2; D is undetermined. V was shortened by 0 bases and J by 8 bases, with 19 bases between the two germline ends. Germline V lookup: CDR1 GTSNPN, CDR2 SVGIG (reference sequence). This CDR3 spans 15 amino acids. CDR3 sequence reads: CAWSVGGYASVGYTF. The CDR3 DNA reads TGTGCCTGGAGTGTCGGAGGGTACGCCTCAGTCGGCTACACCTTC.

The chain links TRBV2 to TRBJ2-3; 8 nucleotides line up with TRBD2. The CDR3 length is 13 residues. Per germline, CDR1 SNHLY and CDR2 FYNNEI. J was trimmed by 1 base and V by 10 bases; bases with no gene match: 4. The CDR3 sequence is CATGLEGTDTQYF. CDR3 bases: TGTGCCACGGGACTAGAGGGCACAGATACGCAGTATTTT.

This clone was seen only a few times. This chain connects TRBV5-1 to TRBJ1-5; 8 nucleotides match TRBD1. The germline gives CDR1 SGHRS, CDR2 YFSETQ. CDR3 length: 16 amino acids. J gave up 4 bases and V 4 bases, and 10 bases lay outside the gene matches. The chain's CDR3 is CASSTGQVNGNQPQHF. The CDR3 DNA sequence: TGCGCCAGCAGCACGGGACAGGTGAACGGGAATCAGCCCCAGCATTTT.

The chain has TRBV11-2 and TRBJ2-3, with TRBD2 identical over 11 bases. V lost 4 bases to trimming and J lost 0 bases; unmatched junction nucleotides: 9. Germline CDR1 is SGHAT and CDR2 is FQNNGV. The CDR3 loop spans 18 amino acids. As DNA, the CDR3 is TGTGCCAGCAGCTCCCAGCTAGCGGGGGGTACTAGCACAGATACGCAGTATTTT. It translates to CASSSQLAGGTSTDTQYF.

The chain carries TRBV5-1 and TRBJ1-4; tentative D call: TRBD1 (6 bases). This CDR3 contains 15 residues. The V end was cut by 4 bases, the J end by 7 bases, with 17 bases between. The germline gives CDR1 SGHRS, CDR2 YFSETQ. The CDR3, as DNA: TGCGCCAGCAGCCTTAAACAGGGCGGTGGTGAAAAACTGTTTTTT. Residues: CASSLKQGGGEKLFF.

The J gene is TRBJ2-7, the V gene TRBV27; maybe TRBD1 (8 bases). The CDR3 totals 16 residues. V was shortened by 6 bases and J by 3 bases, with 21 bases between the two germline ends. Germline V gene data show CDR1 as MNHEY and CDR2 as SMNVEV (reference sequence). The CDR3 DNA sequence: TGTGCCAGCAGAACAGGGGGGGCCTTGGGGGTCTACGAGCAGTACTTC. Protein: CASRTGGALGVYEQYF.

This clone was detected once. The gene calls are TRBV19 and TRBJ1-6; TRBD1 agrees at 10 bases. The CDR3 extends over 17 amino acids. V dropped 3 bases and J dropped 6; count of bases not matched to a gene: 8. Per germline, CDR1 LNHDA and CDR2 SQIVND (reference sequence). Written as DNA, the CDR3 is TGTGCCAGTAGTATTTTCGGGACAGGGGCGAGTAATTCACCCCTCCACTTT. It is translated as CASSIFGTGASNSPLHF.

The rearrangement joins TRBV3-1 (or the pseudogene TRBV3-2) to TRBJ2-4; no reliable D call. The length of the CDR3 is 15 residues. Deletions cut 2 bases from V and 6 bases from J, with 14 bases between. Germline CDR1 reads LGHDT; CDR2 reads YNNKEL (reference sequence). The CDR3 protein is CASSQRLAGSNIQYF. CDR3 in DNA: TGTGCCAGCAGCCAACGGTTGGCAGGTTCAAACATTCAGTACTTC.

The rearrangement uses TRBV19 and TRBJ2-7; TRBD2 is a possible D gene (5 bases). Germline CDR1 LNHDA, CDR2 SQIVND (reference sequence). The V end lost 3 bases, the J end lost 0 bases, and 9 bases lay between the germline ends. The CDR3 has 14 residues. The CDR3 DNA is TGTGCCAGTAGTATTGAGGGCACCTCCTACGAGCAGTACTTC. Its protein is CASSIEGTSYEQYF.

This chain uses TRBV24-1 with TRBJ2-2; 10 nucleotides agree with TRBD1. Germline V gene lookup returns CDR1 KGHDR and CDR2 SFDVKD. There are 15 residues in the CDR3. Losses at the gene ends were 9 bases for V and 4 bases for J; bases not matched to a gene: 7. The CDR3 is CATAGTGEGTGELFF. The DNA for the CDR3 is TGTGCCACCGCCGGGACAGGGGAAGGCACCGGGGAGCTGTTTTTT.

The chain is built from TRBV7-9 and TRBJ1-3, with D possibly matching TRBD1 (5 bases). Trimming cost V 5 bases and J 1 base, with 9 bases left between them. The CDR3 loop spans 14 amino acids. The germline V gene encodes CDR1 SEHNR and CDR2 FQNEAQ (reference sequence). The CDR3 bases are TGTGCCAGCAGCACAGGAGGGTCTGGAAACACCATATATTTT. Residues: CASSTGGSGNTIYF.

In nucleotides, the CDR3 is TGTGCCAGCAGTGAAACAGGGTTAGGGGAGACCCAGTACTTC. This codes for CASSETGLGETQYF. V is TRBV25-1 and J is TRBJ2-5; TRBD1 might be the D (6 bases). Germline CDR1 reads MGHDK; CDR2 reads SYGVNS. Trimming took off 2 bases at V and 5 bases at J, with 12 bases between the two ends. The CDR3 has 14 residues.